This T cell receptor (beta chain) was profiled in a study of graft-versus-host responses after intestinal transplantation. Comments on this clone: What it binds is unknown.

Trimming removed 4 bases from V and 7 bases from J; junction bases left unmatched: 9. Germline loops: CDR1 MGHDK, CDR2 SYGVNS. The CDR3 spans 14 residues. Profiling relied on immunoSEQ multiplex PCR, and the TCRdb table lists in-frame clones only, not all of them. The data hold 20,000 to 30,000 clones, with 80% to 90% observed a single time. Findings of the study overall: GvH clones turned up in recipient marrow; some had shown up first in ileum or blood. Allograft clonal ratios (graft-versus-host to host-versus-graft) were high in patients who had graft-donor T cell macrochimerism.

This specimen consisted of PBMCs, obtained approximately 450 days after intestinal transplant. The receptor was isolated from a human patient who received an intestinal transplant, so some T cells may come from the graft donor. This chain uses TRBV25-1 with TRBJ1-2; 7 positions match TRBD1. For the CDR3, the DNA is TGTGCCAGCAGTGCACAGGGGCGCACCTTTGGCTACACCTTC. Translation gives CASSAQGRTFGYTF.